This T cell receptor (beta chain) was obtained from a study of early T cells in non-severe SARS-CoV-2 infection. Per the germline V gene, CDR1 is SEHNR and CDR2 is FQNEAQ (reference sequence). The CDR3 covers 13 residues. Trimming stripped 5 bases from V and 3 bases from J, with 11 bases between. Molecules of cDNA were individually given unique molecular identifiers that were attached to them. TCRdb reanalysed the 5' RACE reads using MiXCR and keeps one entry per CDR3 protein. The sample includes roughly 69,000 distinct CDR3 sequences, less than 12% of them seen just once. This clonotype was seen repeatedly, ten times or more.

Sequenced here: whole blood, sampled at baseline. The TCR sequence derives from an adult who was a healthcare worker with PCR-confirmed SARS-CoV-2 infection or an uninfected control (not recorded which). The chain recombines TRBV7-9 with TRBJ2-7; D is perhaps TRBD1 (6 bases). CDR3 in DNA: TGTGCCAGCAGCCCAAAGGACAGCTACGAGCAGTACTTC. It is translated as CASSPKDSYEQYF.